Below are 10 T cell receptor beta chains sequenced from a single sample in a study of shared clonotypes between healthy human individuals. Profiling relied on immunoSEQ multiplex PCR, and the TCRdb table lists in-frame clones only, not all of them. This sample has around 450,000 clones, with around 79% found just once. Input material: PBMCs. The receptors shown here come from a woman aged 40 to 50 in good health. Some clones in this sample may be carry-over from other donors' samples.

This clone was seen only once. This sequence joins TRBV19 and TRBJ2-2; 7 bases match TRBD1. The junction had 11 bases not matched to a gene; V was cut back by 5 bases and J by 2 bases. This CDR3 has 17 amino acids. Germline CDR1 and CDR2: LNHDA and SQIVND (reference sequence). The CDR3 is CASSGRTGSFNTGELFF. CDR3 coding DNA: TGTGCCAGTAGTGGGCGGACAGGAAGTTTCAACACCGGGGAGCTGTTTTTT.

The chain recombines TRBV6-1 with TRBJ2-5; 7 bases map to TRBD2. Germline V gives CDR1 MNHNS, CDR2 SASEGT. This CDR3 comprises 16 residues. V dropped 2 bases and J dropped 5; count of bases not matched to a gene: 11. CDR3 in DNA: TGTGCCAGCAGTGAAAGGGGCTGGCGGGAGACTGAGACCCAGTACTTC. Residues: CASSERGWRETETQYF.

This chain links TRBV9 with TRBJ2-7, with 7 bases matching TRBD1. The CDR3 sequence is 16 residues long. J gave up 0 bases and V 3 bases, and 9 bases lay outside the gene matches. Per germline, CDR1 SGDLS and CDR2 YYNGEE. The CDR3 is CASSESRDSASYEQYF. The CDR3 DNA reads as TGTGCCAGCAGCGAGTCCCGGGACAGTGCCTCCTACGAGCAGTACTTC.

The V call is TRBV15, the J call TRBJ1-3; D not certain. Germline CDR1 LNHNV, CDR2 YYDKDF (reference sequence). V dropped 0 bases and J dropped 0 bases, with 6 bases sitting between them. The CDR3 is 15 residues long. The CDR3, as DNA: TGTGCCACCAGCAGAGACAGTAACTCTGGAAACACCATATATTTT. Amino acid sequence: CATSRDSNSGNTIYF.

The chain links TRBV11-2 to TRBJ2-7; the match to TRBD2 covers 8 bases. This CDR3 has 19 residues. V lost 4 bases and J lost 0; bases outside the gene matches: 17. CDR1 and CDR2 (germline): SGHAT, FQNNGV. The CDR3 protein is CASSSPPGKRESNSYEQYF. CDR3 DNA: TGTGCCAGCAGCTCTCCCCCCGGGAAGCGGGAGTCAAACTCCTACGAGCAGTACTTC.

This chain links TRBV19 with TRBJ2-7; tentatively, D is TRBD2 (6 bases). Trimming cost V 10 bases and J 0 bases, with 16 bases left between them. CDR1 is LNHDA and CDR2 is SQIVND in the germline V gene (reference sequence). This CDR3 region has 14 residues. The CDR3 nucleotides read TGTGCCACAAAGCGGGCTAAGAGCTCCTACGAGCAGTACTTC. As protein: CATKRAKSSYEQYF.

This chain uses TRBV18 with TRBJ2-1; tentatively, D is TRBD2 (6 bases). Germline V lookup: CDR1 KGHSH, CDR2 LQKENI. The V end was cut by 0 bases, the J end by 1 base, with 7 bases between. The CDR3 has 15 residues. CDR3 DNA sequence: TGTGCCAGCTCACCACCCGGGAGTTCCTACAATGAGCAGTTCTTC. Translating it yields CASSPPGSSYNEQFF.

This chain links TRBV5-1 with TRBJ2-2; 8 bases are shared with TRBD1. Germline loops: CDR1 SGHRS, CDR2 YFSETQ. Trimming removed 4 bases from V and 3 bases from J; junction bases left unmatched: 5. The CDR3 sequence is 15 residues long. Here the CDR3 reads CASSNQGADTGELFF. CDR3 nucleotide sequence: TGCGCCAGCAGCAATCAGGGGGCCGACACCGGGGAGCTGTTTTTT. Supplemented by reference TRBV5-1 and TRBJ2-2, the full variable domain reads KAGVTQTPRYLIKTRGQQVTLSCSPISGHRSVSWYQQTPGQGLQFLFEYFSETQRNKGNFPGRFSGRQFSNSRSEMNVSTLELGDSALYLCASSNQGADTGELFFGEGSRLTVL.

V and J are TRBV28 and TRBJ1-2, with 7 bases that match TRBD1. Germline CDR1 and CDR2: MDHEN and SYDVKM. This CDR3 has 16 residues. V shed 4 bases and J 3 bases; nucleotides not matched to a gene: 11. The CDR3 bases are TGTGCCAGCAGTTACCGACAGGGTGAGGTTGACTATGGCTACACCTTC. This gives the protein CASSYRQGEVDYGYTF.

This chain connects TRBV7-8 to TRBJ1-1; D unresolved. V was pared by 2 bases and J by 1 base, with 11 bases between. Per germline, CDR1 SGHVS and CDR2 FQNEAQ. The CDR3 extends over 15 amino acids. The CDR3, as DNA: TGTGCCAGCAGCTTAAAAGCCCGTAAGAACACTGAAGCTTTCTTT. It is translated as CASSLKARKNTEAFF.